A selection of T cell receptor beta chains follows, all from one sample in a study of blood T cell repertoires in COVID-19. The data were produced by immunoSEQ multiplex PCR, yet TCRdb's version contains in-frame clones alone and is incomplete. Among about 180,000 clones listed, about nine tenths were seen once. Sequenced: peripheral blood. Receptors originate from an older man with active or convalescent COVID-19. Each CDR3 is given with its conserved first and last residue. The size field is filled for only some rows; it gives once, few, many or a size class.

clone size: .; J gene: TRBJ2-5; V gene: TRBV5-1; CDR3 protein: CASSLLLAQETQYF
clone size: .; J gene: TRBJ2-5; V gene: TRBV7-2; CDR3 protein: CASRPDIQETQYF
clone size: .; J gene: TRBJ1-1; V gene: TRBV7-2; CDR3 protein: CASSFGQLNTEAFF
clone size: .; J gene: TRBJ1-5; V gene: TRBV7-2; CDR3 protein: CASSGQGTNQPQHF
clone size: once; J gene: TRBJ2-1; V gene: TRBV28; CDR3 protein: CASSLLGARYNEQFF
clone size: few; J gene: TRBJ2-2; V gene: TRBV10-3; CDR3 protein: CAISREGGPTGELFF
clone size: .; J gene: TRBJ2-1; V gene: TRBV3-1/TRBV3-2; CDR3 protein: CASSPYRPLAGHYNEQFF
clone size: .; J gene: TRBJ1-3; V gene: TRBV15; CDR3 protein: CATSRAGTGLGNTIYF
clone size: .; J gene: TRBJ2-3; V gene: TRBV9; CDR3 protein: CASSVGQGVTDTQYF
clone size: .; J gene: TRBJ1-2; V gene: TRBV9; CDR3 protein: CASSLQGEGYGYTF
clone size: once; J gene: TRBJ1-2; V gene: TRBV2; CDR3 protein: CASIRTGGYGYTF
clone size: few; J gene: TRBJ2-2; V gene: TRBV9; CDR3 protein: CASSVTSGTNTGELFF
clone size: .; J gene: TRBJ1-5; V gene: TRBV25-1; CDR3 protein: CASSESSFNSNQPQHF
clone size: few; J gene: TRBJ2-3; V gene: TRBV10-3; CDR3 protein: CATRQGSTDTQYF
clone size: .; J gene: TRBJ2-1; V gene: TRBV7-9; CDR3 protein: CASSTRDYYNEQFF
clone size: .; J gene: TRBJ2-3; V gene: TRBV5-4; CDR3 protein: CASSYPDRGSTDTQYF
clone size: .; J gene: TRBJ2-7; V gene: TRBV7-8; CDR3 protein: CASSLAESSGWGEQYF
clone size: .; J gene: TRBJ2-5; V gene: TRBV29-1; CDR3 protein: CSVDRGEETQYF
clone size: few; J gene: TRBJ2-1; V gene: TRBV7-9; CDR3 protein: CASSESGLYNEQFF